Following are 27 T cell receptor beta chains from one sample sequenced in a study of blood T cell repertoires in COVID-19. The table came from immunoSEQ multiplex PCR; TCRdb's copy has only in-frame clones and leaves some out. The sample comprises approximately 250,000 clones, roughly 90% of which are singletons, and roughly 14% rests with the top ten. Material: peripheral blood. Receptor source: a woman in her 70s with COVID-19, enrolled during active disease.

This rearrangement joins TRBV6-5 to TRBJ1-1; a weak D match, TRBD1 (5 bases). Trimming stripped 8 bases from V and 0 bases from J, with 16 bases between. The germline gives CDR1 MNHEY, CDR2 SVGAGI. The CDR3 is 15 amino acids. CDR3 nucleotides: TGTGCCAGCCAAACAGGTTCTCTTATGAACACTGAAGCTTTCTTT. Translation gives CASQTGSLMNTEAFF.

The chain employs TRBV28 and TRBJ1-1; 7 bases align to TRBD1. Germline values: CDR1 MDHEN, CDR2 SYDVKM. V dropped 5 bases and J dropped 0; count of bases not matched to a gene: 9. The CDR3 totals 16 residues. For the CDR3, the DNA is TGTGCCAGCAGTCCACACTCGGACAGGCTGAACACTGAAGCTTTCTTT. Translating gives CASSPHSDRLNTEAFF.

The V call is TRBV12-5, the J call TRBJ1-6; weak D call: TRBD1 (5 bases). Germline V gene lookup returns CDR1 LGHNT and CDR2 FRNRAP. CDR3 size: 14 residues. The V end lost 6 bases, the J end lost 10 bases, and 16 bases lay between the germline ends. The DNA of the CDR3 is TGTGCTAGTGGGGGGGAGGGCTCAGCATCACCCCTCCACTTT. Encoded protein: CASGGEGSASPLHF.

The V gene is TRBV27, the J gene TRBJ1-1; tentative D call: TRBD1 (5 bases). The germline CDR1 and CDR2 sequences are MNHEY and SMNVEV (reference sequence). The CDR3 is made up of 15 amino acids. Trimming cost V 1 base and J 1 base, with 10 bases left between them. Here the CDR3 reads CASSLWSQGNTEAFF. In DNA, the CDR3 is TGTGCCAGCAGTTTATGGAGCCAGGGGAACACTGAAGCTTTCTTT.

The V gene is TRBV5-1, the J gene TRBJ2-5, with 10 bases that match TRBD2. Germline CDR1 reads SGHRS; CDR2 reads YFSETQ. The CDR3 runs to 15 residues. The ends lost 5 bases at V and 1 base at J; junction bases unmatched: 5. The CDR3 nucleotides are TGCGCCAGCAGACAAGCGGGGGGGCCCCAAGAGACCCAGTACTTC. Translated, it gives CASRQAGGPQETQYF.

The chain combines TRBV18 with TRBJ2-1; a weak D match, TRBD2 (5 bases). CDR3 length equals 15 residues. Germline lookup yields CDR1 KGHSH and CDR2 LQKENI. Between the trimmed V and J ends, which lost 3 bases and 0 bases, there was a span of 9 bases. DNA for the CDR3: TGTGCCAGCTCACCGCAAGGGAGCTCCTACAATGAGCAGTTCTTC. It codes for CASSPQGSSYNEQFF.

This chain joins TRBV5-1 and TRBJ1-2, with 7 positions matching TRBD1. The CDR3 is 14 residues long. The J segment lost 5 bases and the V segment lost 3 bases, leaving 7 bases of the junction unmatched. The germline gives CDR1 SGHRS, CDR2 YFSETQ. The CDR3 protein is CASSSETGSYGYTF. The DNA of the CDR3 is TGCGCCAGCAGCTCCGAGACAGGGAGTTATGGCTACACCTTC.

This chain joins TRBV15 and TRBJ1-1; perhaps TRBD1 as D (6 bases). CDR3 length equals 13 residues. Germline V gives CDR1 LNHNV, CDR2 YYDKDF (reference sequence). The V gene lost 5 bases and the J gene lost 10 bases, with 17 bases spanning the gap. CDR3 sequence reads: CATSRSRGARAFF. The CDR3 DNA sequence: TGTGCCACCAGCCGATCGCGGGGGGCGCGAGCTTTCTTT.

The chain carries TRBV7-2 and TRBJ2-5, with D perhaps TRBD2 (6 bases). V lost 3 bases to trimming and J lost 2 bases, with 13 bases between them. Germline loops: CDR1 SGHTA, CDR2 FQGNSA. The CDR3 is made up of 15 amino acids. The CDR3 nucleotides read TGTGCCAGCAGCTTTTTCCCTAGCGAACAAGAGACCCAGTACTTC. Amino acids: CASSFFPSEQETQYF.

The rearrangement joins TRBV7-3 to TRBJ2-3; D is possibly TRBD1 (5 bases). With 4 bases removed from V and 9 bases from J, the gap between germline ends came to 14 bases. Germline V gives CDR1 SGHTA, CDR2 FQGTGA. The CDR3 runs 13 residues. CDR3 coding DNA: TGTGCCAGCAGCTACGCTTCTAAGGGGACGCAGTATTTT. Its protein is CASSYASKGTQYF.

This clone turned up a few times. This sequence joins TRBV7-9 and TRBJ2-5; 10 positions agree with TRBD1. CDR1 and CDR2 (germline): SEHNR, FQNEAQ (reference sequence). The CDR3 has 14 residues. The J segment lost 5 bases and the V segment lost 5 bases, leaving 5 bases of the junction unmatched. Written as DNA, the CDR3 is TGTGCCAGCAGCCGAGGGACAGGGGCGGAGACCCAGTACTTC. Protein: CASSRGTGAETQYF.

The V gene is TRBV6-5, the J gene TRBJ1-5; D is possibly TRBD1 (6 bases). The germline V gene has CDR1 MNHEY and CDR2 SVGAGI. V was pared by 2 bases and J by 5 bases, with 13 bases between. CDR3 size: 15 residues. The CDR3 sequence: CASSYGGGADQPQHF. The DNA of the CDR3 is TGTGCCAGCAGTTACGGTGGGGGCGCGGATCAGCCCCAGCATTTT.

The chain employs TRBV19 and TRBJ1-2; D is undetermined. CDR3 size: 13 residues. CDR1 is LNHDA, CDR2 SQIVND, per germline (reference sequence). The germline V and J ends were trimmed by 8 bases and 7 bases, with 17 bases remaining between them. In DNA, the CDR3 is TGTGCCAGTCAGATCGGGGAGGGTCGTGGCTACACCTTC. Translating it yields CASQIGEGRGYTF.

The chain links TRBV5-4 to TRBJ1-2; possibly TRBD1 for D (5 bases). V was trimmed by 0 bases and J by 5 bases, leaving 8 bases between them. This CDR3 is built from 13 residues. Per germline, CDR1 SGHNT and CDR2 YYREEE (reference sequence). CDR3 bases: TGTGCCAGCAGCTTGGGGGGGAGGTATGGCTACACCTTC. The encoded protein is CASSLGGRYGYTF.

This chain connects TRBV7-6 to TRBJ2-7, with TRBD1 matching 7 bases. Unmatched junction bases numbered 3, after V lost 4 bases and J lost 0 bases. Looked up from germline, CDR1 is SGHVS and CDR2 is FNYEAQ. The CDR3 extends over 14 amino acids. CDR3 sequence reads: CASSSGTASYEQYF. In nucleotides, the CDR3 is TGTGCCAGCAGCTCCGGGACAGCCTCCTACGAGCAGTACTTC.

In DNA form, the CDR3 reads TGTGCCAGCAGAGGCCAGGGGGATCAGCCCCAGCATTTT. It codes for CASRGQGDQPQHF. V gene TRBV2 combines with J gene TRBJ1-5; 7 bases map to TRBD1. The V segment lost 6 bases and the J segment 5 bases; nucleotides outside the gene matches: 4. CDR3 size: 13 residues. Germline values: CDR1 SNHLY, CDR2 FYNNEI.

V and J are TRBV19 and TRBJ2-2; TRBD2 aligns across 15 bases. The CDR3 is 15 residues long. V trimming: 5 bases; J trimming: 7 bases; junction bases outside the gene matches: 2. Looked up from germline, CDR1 is LNHDA and CDR2 is SQIVND (reference sequence). The CDR3 DNA reads TGTGCCAGTAGTGGGACTAGCGGGGGGCACGGGGAGCTGTTTTTT. Residues: CASSGTSGGHGELFF.

This clone has just one count. The CDR3 nucleotides read TGTGCCAGCAGCTTATGGGCGGGGGGGACAGATACGCAGTATTTT. Amino acids: CASSLWAGGTDTQYF. The chain uses TRBV7-2 and TRBJ2-3, with 9 bases identical to TRBD2. The V and J ends lost 2 bases and 3 bases, in that order; junction bases with no gene match: 3. Per germline, CDR1 SGHTA and CDR2 FQGNSA. This CDR3 is built from 15 residues.

V usage is TRBV9 and J usage is TRBJ2-7, with D maybe TRBD1 (6 bases). With 0 bases removed from V and 3 bases from J, the gap between germline ends came to 10 bases. Germline loops: CDR1 SGDLS, CDR2 YYNGEE. This CDR3 contains 14 residues. CDR3 sequence reads: CASSVEDRLYEQYF. The CDR3, as DNA: TGTGCCAGCAGCGTAGAGGACAGACTCTACGAGCAGTACTTC.

The gene calls are TRBV14 and TRBJ2-7; 9 bases map to TRBD1. After removal of 5 bases from V and 3 bases from J, the junction contained 11 bases not matched to a gene. Germline V gives CDR1 SGHDN, CDR2 FVKESK. This CDR3 region has 16 residues. For the CDR3, the DNA is TGTGCCAGCAGCACGCGGACAGGGGTTCTTTTCTACGAGCAGTACTTC. Its protein is CASSTRTGVLFYEQYF.

Comment on this clone: The sample contains more than one DNA sequence encoding this CDR3. The V call is TRBV4-1, the J call TRBJ2-3, with 12 bases fitting TRBD2. With 3 bases clipped from V and 1 base from J, the junction kept 2 bases outside the gene matches. CDR3 length: 16 residues. Germline V gene lookup returns CDR1 MGHRA and CDR2 YSYEKL. CDR3 sequence: CASSQGLAGGTDTQYF. CDR3 in DNA: TGCGCCAGCAGCCAGGGACTAGCGGGCGGCACAGATACGCAGTATTTT.

V and J are TRBV7-2 and TRBJ2-3; the match to TRBD2 covers 12 bases. Germline-derived CDR1 and CDR2 are SGHTA and FQGNSA. CDR3 size: 16 residues. V shed 5 bases, J shed 4 bases, and the junction held 7 bases outside the gene matches. Written as DNA, the CDR3 is TGTGCCAGCAGCATTCTAGCGGGGGGGATACCAGATACGCAGTATTTT. Protein product: CASSILAGGIPDTQYF.

The J gene is TRBJ1-6, the V gene TRBV27; 9 bases agree with TRBD1. J was trimmed by 8 bases and V by 5 bases; bases with no gene match: 4. CDR1 is MNHEY, CDR2 SMNVEV, per germline (reference sequence). This CDR3 has 14 residues. The CDR3, as DNA: TGTGCCAGCAGTGACAGGGGGAGTGATTCACCCCTCCACTTT. Translating it yields CASSDRGSDSPLHF.

The J gene is TRBJ2-3, the V gene TRBV18; 8 nucleotides agree with TRBD2. V lost 2 bases, J lost 5 bases, and 6 bases stayed unmatched. Germline CDR1 and CDR2: KGHSH and LQKENI. The CDR3 loop spans 15 amino acids. The CDR3 here is CASSPAGGGGDTQYF. In nucleotides, the CDR3 is TGTGCCAGCTCACCAGCCGGGGGGGGCGGAGATACGCAGTATTTT.

This clone was counted only a few times. This chain connects TRBV6-5 to TRBJ2-7; 9 bases align to TRBD1. The germline V gene has CDR1 MNHEY and CDR2 SVGAGI. V lost 3 bases to trimming and J lost 5 bases; unmatched junction nucleotides: 5. The CDR3 spans 14 residues. The CDR3 loop is CASSYGQGIDEQYF. In DNA form, the CDR3 reads TGTGCCAGCAGTTATGGACAGGGGATCGACGAGCAGTACTTC.

The chain recombines TRBV28 with TRBJ1-4; D possibly corresponds to TRBD1 (5 bases). The CDR3 extends over 15 amino acids. From germline, CDR1 is MDHEN and CDR2 SYDVKM. The germline V and J ends were trimmed by 2 bases and 3 bases, with 10 bases remaining between them. CDR3 in amino acids: CASSLPGFANEKLFF. CDR3 DNA: TGTGCCAGCAGTTTACCAGGGTTTGCTAATGAAAAACTGTTTTTT.

The chain links TRBV9 to TRBJ1-6, with a weak D call TRBD1 (5 bases). In germline, CDR1 is SGDLS, CDR2 YYNGEE. With 7 bases removed from V and 6 bases from J, the gap between germline ends came to 17 bases. The CDR3 is 15 residues long. The CDR3 region has the DNA TGTGCCAGCGATCCGGGGGGGTTGGGTAATTCACCCCTCCACTTT. Its protein product is CASDPGGLGNSPLHF.